The 26 T cell receptor beta chains given below trace back to one sample, sequenced in a study of T cell repertoires in cytomegalovirus infection. MiXCR, run by TCRdb on the reads, gives a single entry per CDR3 protein. The sample holds 200,000 to 300,000 distinct CDR3 sequences, approximately 13% seen once. The specimen was PBMCs. These receptors were taken from a human donor in good health (CMV status not recorded). Some clones in this sample may be carry-over from other donors' samples.

In its sample, this clonotype was seen a few times. This chain joins TRBV20-1 and TRBJ1-6, with D possibly being TRBD1 (6 bases). Between the trimmed V and J ends, which lost 5 bases and 5 bases, there was a span of 16 bases. The germline V gene has CDR1 DFQATT and CDR2 SNEGSKA (reference sequence). The CDR3 consists of 15 residues. CDR3 loop: CSARRGGANNSPLHF. In nucleotides, the CDR3 is TGCAGTGCTCGTCGGGGGGGGGCTAATAATTCACCCCTCCACTTT.

This clonotype was recorded a few times. The genes are TRBV5-3 and TRBJ2-7; tentative D call: TRBD2 (6 bases). TRBV5-3 qualifies as an ORF whose function is uncertain. The CDR3 is made up of 13 amino acids. V was trimmed by 10 bases and J by 1 base, leaving 15 bases between them. CDR3 nucleotide sequence: TGTGCCGCGACGGGGGAGAGATCCTACGAGCAGTACTTC. It encodes CAATGERSYEQYF.

The V and J genes are TRBV15 and TRBJ1-1; possible D gene TRBD1, 6 bases. The germline V and J ends were trimmed by 5 bases and 2 bases, with 12 bases remaining between them. Germline V CDR1 and CDR2: LNHNV, YYDKDF (reference sequence). This CDR3 comprises 14 residues. The CDR3 nucleotides are TGTGCCACCAGCGGAGGACAGAAAAACACTGAAGCTTTCTTT. It encodes CATSGGQKNTEAFF.

This clonotype was counted once. Given a much more abundant clone one base away, this may be a read error. V usage is TRBV4-1 and J usage is TRBJ2-3, with D possibly matching TRBD1 (5 bases). The CDR3 runs to 15 residues. CDR1 and CDR2 (germline): MGHRA, YSYEKL. The CDR3 reads CASSQEQRITGTQYF. The CDR3 DNA follows: TGCGCCAGCAGCCAAGAACAACGGATCACAGGTACGCAGTATTTT.

This clonotype was picked up many times. This rearrangement joins TRBV7-9 to TRBJ1-2; 9 bases agree with TRBD1. Germline loops: CDR1 SEHNR, CDR2 FQNEAQ (reference sequence). The CDR3 has 16 residues. The ends lost 5 bases at V and 3 bases at J; junction bases unmatched: 10. The CDR3 region has the DNA TGTGCCAGCAGCCCCTGGGACAGGGCCTCTCACTATGGCTACACCTTC. Its translation: CASSPWDRASHYGYTF.

The sample holds many counts of this clonotype. The chain is built from TRBV20-1 and TRBJ2-5, with 11 bases aligning to TRBD2. This CDR3 contains 15 residues. Germline CDR1 is DFQATT and CDR2 is SNEGSKA (reference sequence). V was clipped by 6 bases and J by 4 bases; unmatched bases: 10. CDR3 nucleotides: TGCAGTGCCGCAACTAGCGGGGGAACAAGAGAGACCCAGTACTTC. This translates into CSAATSGGTRETQYF.

The chain links TRBV20-1 to TRBJ2-5, with 8 bases that match TRBD2. This CDR3 comprises 16 residues. From germline, CDR1 is DFQATT and CDR2 SNEGSKA (reference sequence). V lost 6 bases, J lost 7 bases, and 19 bases stayed unmatched. As DNA, the CDR3 is TGCAGTGCCCCTAGAGATCTGGGCGGGAGGCGGGGGACCCAGTACTTC. Its protein product is CSAPRDLGGRRGTQYF.

The chain links TRBV6-2 or TRBV6-3 to TRBJ1-6; tentatively, D is TRBD1 (6 bases). V dropped 4 bases and J dropped 10 bases, with 23 bases sitting between them. The CDR3 is 17 amino acids. Germline V gives CDR1 MNHEY, CDR2 SVGEGT. DNA of the CDR3: TGTGCCAGCAGTTTCCCTTCGACAGGAGCGACCTCGTCACCCCTCCACTTT. Amino acids: CASSFPSTGATSSPLHF.

This clonotype was seen repeatedly, ten times or more. This sequence joins TRBV11-2 and TRBJ2-5, with D unresolved. Between the trimmed V and J ends, which lost 5 bases and 5 bases, there was a span of 15 bases. The CDR3 covers 14 residues. The germline V gene has CDR1 SGHAT and CDR2 FQNNGV. CDR3 bases: TGTGCCAGCAGCCGAACCATAGGGATGGAGACCCAGTACTTC. Translated: CASSRTIGMETQYF.

Many counts were recorded for this clonotype. This chain uses TRBV10-3 with TRBJ1-4; 8 bases agree with TRBD1. Germline V gene sequence: CDR1 ENHRY, CDR2 SYGVKD. After removal of 3 bases from V and 7 bases from J, the junction contained 4 bases not matched to a gene. CDR3 length: 14 amino acids. The CDR3 protein is CAISDRGQSEKLFF. DNA of the CDR3: TGTGCCATCAGTGACAGGGGGCAAAGTGAAAAACTGTTTTTT.

This clonotype was seen a few times. The chain links TRBV20-1 to TRBJ2-1; D unresolved. This CDR3 spans 15 amino acids. Germline assignment: CDR1 DFQATT and CDR2 SNEGSKA (reference sequence). The ends were cut back, 3 bases at V and 0 bases at J, with 12 bases in the middle. CDR3 residues: CSARALLSSYNEQFF. CDR3 nucleotides: TGCAGTGCTAGGGCACTTCTAAGCTCCTACAATGAGCAGTTCTTC.

As for this clonotype: A read error may explain this, as a much larger clone is one base away. CDR3 bases: TGTGCCAGCAGCTTAGGGTTCTCCGGGGACCAAGAGACCCAGTACTTC. It specifies CASSLGFSGDQETQYF. This chain links TRBV11-3 with TRBJ2-5; D is possibly TRBD2 (5 bases). This CDR3 comprises 16 residues. Germline values: CDR1 SGHNT, CDR2 YENEEA. Trimming took 1 base from V and 0 from J, leaving 12 bases between them. Based on the CDR3 plus reference TRBV11-3 and TRBJ2-5, the full variable domain is EAGVVQSPRYKIIEKKQPVAFWCNPISGHNTLYWYLQNLGQGPELLIRYENEEAVDDSQLPKDRFSAERLKGVDSTLKIQPAELGDSAVYLCASSLGFSGDQETQYFGPGTRLLVL.

This clonotype occurred a few times. This chain joins TRBV12-3 or TRBV12-4 and TRBJ2-1, with D tentatively TRBD1 or TRBD2 (5 bases each). V gave up 7 bases and J gave up 3 bases, with 16 bases separating them. The CDR3 is 15 amino acids. This CDR3 reads CASTLTPGGYNEQFF. For the CDR3, the DNA is TGTGCCAGCACCTTGACACCTGGGGGCTACAATGAGCAGTTCTTC.

In this sample, this clonotype turned up many times. CDR3 sequence (DNA): TGTGCCAGCAGTCGAGCGGGACCCTCCTACGAGCAGTACTTC. Amino acids: CASSRAGPSYEQYF. The rearrangement links TRBV12-3 or TRBV12-4 to TRBJ2-7; TRBD2 aligns across 7 bases. V lost 5 bases, J lost 0 bases, and 4 bases stayed unmatched. The CDR3 spans 14 residues.

This clonotype came up a few times. The V gene is TRBV7-4, the J gene TRBJ2-1; perhaps TRBD1 as D (6 bases). V was trimmed by 5 bases and J by 7 bases, leaving 12 bases between them. Looked up from germline, CDR1 is SGHVT and CDR2 is SQSDAQ. The CDR3 covers 13 residues. This CDR3 is CASSRGQFNEQFF. CDR3 DNA: TGTGCCAGCAGCCGCGGACAGTTTAATGAGCAGTTCTTC.

This clonotype showed up many times. The chain combines TRBV7-2 with TRBJ2-1; D is unclear. The ends were cut back, 3 bases at V and 0 bases at J, with 6 bases in the middle. The CDR3 extends over 14 amino acids. CDR1 and CDR2 from the germline V gene are SGHTA and FQGNSA. CDR3 sequence reads: CASSFASSYNEQFF. The CDR3 nucleotides are TGTGCCAGCAGCTTTGCTAGCTCCTACAATGAGCAGTTCTTC.

The chain couples TRBV29-1 to TRBJ2-3; 12 bases map to TRBD2. CDR1 is SQVTM, CDR2 ANQGSEA, per germline. This CDR3 region has 17 residues. With V trimmed by 5 bases and J by 1 base, 10 bases remained unmatched. The CDR3 loop is CSVPGLAGLWGTDTQYF. The DNA of the CDR3 is TGCAGCGTTCCCGGACTAGCGGGGCTTTGGGGCACAGATACGCAGTATTTT.

This clonotype was seen at least ten times. For the CDR3, the DNA is TGTGCCAGCAGCAGGACTAGCGGGGGAATCTACGAGCAGTACTTC. Protein sequence: CASSRTSGGIYEQYF. The V call is TRBV7-2, the J call TRBJ2-7, with 13 bases aligning to TRBD2. From germline, CDR1 is SGHTA and CDR2 FQGNSA. The CDR3 loop spans 15 amino acids. J gave up 3 bases and V 5 bases, and 4 bases lay outside the gene matches.

This clonotype came up many times. The chain couples TRBV7-2 to TRBJ2-3; TRBD2 matches 11 bases. The germline V gene has CDR1 SGHTA and CDR2 FQGNSA. Trimming cost V 1 base and J 1 base; bases outside gene matches: 1. This CDR3 comprises 16 residues. In DNA form, the CDR3 reads TGTGCCAGCAGCTTAGAACTAGCGGGGGGCACAGATACGCAGTATTTT. This encodes CASSLELAGGTDTQYF.

The rearrangement joins TRBV5-6 to TRBJ1-6, with no clear D. Trimming removed 1 base from V and 11 bases from J, with 7 bases in between. The CDR3 sequence is 12 residues long. In germline, CDR1 is SGHDT, CDR2 YYEEEE. The CDR3 reads CASSLNATPLHF. DNA for the CDR3: TGTGCCAGCAGCTTGAACGCGACACCCCTCCACTTT.

The V call is TRBV7-3, the J call TRBJ1-1; D is uncertain. Germline CDR1 is SGHTA and CDR2 is FQGTGA. V lost 1 base and J lost 8, with 14 bases in between. The CDR3 length is 14 residues. The CDR3 DNA reads as TGTGCCAGCAGCTTAAATGGGCGGTTTCAGGAAGCTTTCTTT. It is translated as CASSLNGRFQEAFF. Using reference TRBV7-3 and TRBJ1-1 for the parts outside the CDR3, the full variable domain is GAGVSQTPSNKVTEKGKYVELRCDPISGHTALYWYRQSLGQGPEFLIYFQGTGAADDSGLPNDRFFAVRPEGSVSTLKIQRTERGDSAVYLCASSLNGRFQEAFFGQGTRLTVV.

This clonotype was seen a few times. The V and J genes are TRBV2 and TRBJ2-6; the D gene is possibly TRBD2 (6 bases). Trimming removed 8 bases from V and 0 bases from J, with 20 bases in between. In germline, CDR1 is SNHLY, CDR2 FYNNEI. This CDR3 region has 18 residues. The CDR3 DNA follows: TGTGCCAGCCGGGGACCGTTACAGGAGGGCTCTGGGGCCAACGTCCTGACTTTC. This gives the protein CASRGPLQEGSGANVLTF.

The sample holds many counts of this clonotype. This rearrangement joins TRBV6-2 or TRBV6-3 to TRBJ2-7; no clear D. The germline gives CDR1 MNHEY, CDR2 SVGEGT. V dropped 5 bases and J dropped 7 bases, with 15 bases sitting between them. The CDR3 sequence is 13 residues long. The CDR3 reads CASSPLPFGEQYF. DNA for the CDR3: TGTGCCAGCAGTCCCCTGCCATTCGGGGAGCAGTACTTC.

This clonotype was observed many times. The chain has TRBV7-6 and TRBJ2-1; perhaps D is TRBD1 or TRBD2 (5 bases each). Germline V gene sequence: CDR1 SGHVS, CDR2 FNYEAQ. This CDR3 is 14 amino acids long. V shed 5 bases and J shed 7 bases, with 15 bases lying between them. CDR3 sequence: CASSIGTRVNEQFF. DNA of the CDR3: TGTGCCAGCAGCATCGGGACCAGAGTTAATGAGCAGTTCTTC.

Ten or more counts support this clonotype. The chain uses TRBV7-6 and TRBJ2-5, with TRBD2 identical over 12 bases. Germline loops: CDR1 SGHVS, CDR2 FNYEAQ. The CDR3 loop spans 14 amino acids. J was trimmed by 4 bases and V by 3 bases; bases with no gene match: 0. DNA of the CDR3: TGTGCCAGCAGCTTGACTAGCGGGGGAGAGACCCAGTACTTC. Translated, it gives CASSLTSGGETQYF.

A few counts support this clonotype. The chain joins TRBV10-3 to TRBJ2-7; D is uncertain. Trimming took off 8 bases at V and 9 bases at J, with 14 bases between the two ends. Germline CDR1 reads ENHRY; CDR2 reads SYGVKD. The CDR3 sequence is 11 residues long. The CDR3 coding sequence is TGTGCCATCCAGGACGTGAAAGGGCAGTACTTC. Its protein product is CAIQDVKGQYF.